Below are 15 T cell receptor beta chains sequenced from a single sample in a study of blood T cells in healthy people across ages. Combining a sample-barcoded 5' primer with a J-beta primer mix, a second PCR ran for about 7 to 12 cycles. TCRdb recomputed calls from the 5' RACE reads with MiXCR, one row per CDR3 protein. The profile shows 1.5 million to 1.9 million distinct CDR3 sequences, 35% to 45% of them singletons. The sequenced sample consisted of blood. These receptors came from a woman in her late teens or twenties in good health.

This clonotype was seen only a few times. The gene calls are TRBV19 and TRBJ2-5, with D perhaps given as TRBD1 or TRBD2 (5 bases each). Germline V CDR1 and CDR2: LNHDA, SQIVND (reference sequence). Trimming cost V 6 bases and J 4 bases, with 9 bases left between them. This CDR3 is 12 amino acids long. This CDR3 reads CASRTGAETQYF. CDR3 sequence (DNA): TGTGCCAGTAGAACCGGGGCAGAGACCCAGTACTTC. Together with reference TRBV19 and TRBJ2-5, the CDR3 gives the full variable domain: DGGITQSPKYLFRKEGQNVTLSCEQNLNHDAMYWYRQDPGQGLRLIYYSQIVNDFQKGDIAEGYSVSREKKESFPLTVTSAQKNPTAFYLCASRTGAETQYFGPGTRLLVL.

The chain is built from TRBV4-1 and TRBJ1-2; D is unresolved. The germline V and J ends were trimmed by 4 bases and 3 bases, with 12 bases remaining between them. Germline CDR1 MGHRA, CDR2 YSYEKL. The length of the CDR3 is 14 residues. CDR3 sequence: CASSRAFGDYGYTF. The CDR3 DNA is TGCGCCAGCAGCCGAGCCTTCGGGGACTATGGCTACACCTTC.

The chain recombines TRBV9 with TRBJ2-3, with D maybe TRBD1 (7 bases). Germline V gene sequence: CDR1 SGDLS, CDR2 YYNGEE. The CDR3 covers 16 residues. Between the trimmed V and J ends, which lost 1 base and 0 bases, there was a span of 12 bases. CDR3 residues: CASSVRGTASTDTQYF. The CDR3 DNA is TGTGCCAGCAGCGTACGCGGGACAGCTAGCACAGATACGCAGTATTTT.

V gene TRBV7-9 combines with J gene TRBJ1-3; a weak D match, TRBD1 (5 bases). Trimming took 6 bases from V and 6 from J, leaving 12 bases between them. Germline values: CDR1 SEHNR, CDR2 FQNEAQ (reference sequence). This CDR3 is built from 13 residues. CDR3 nucleotides: TGTGCCAGCAGGGAGGGACTGGCAAACACCATATATTTT. Encoded protein: CASREGLANTIYF.

This rearrangement joins TRBV5-1 to TRBJ2-7; possible D gene TRBD2, 5 bases. Trimming stripped 7 bases from V and 5 bases from J, with 16 bases between. The CDR3 sequence is 13 residues long. The germline gives CDR1 SGHRS, CDR2 YFSETQ. Here the CDR3 reads CASFTSAGDEQYF. The CDR3 region has the DNA TGCGCCAGCTTTACCTCCGCCGGGGACGAGCAGTACTTC.

A remark on this clonotype: Its ends do not fully match the called genes, so a read error is possible. This chain connects TRBV7-2 to TRBJ1-1, with D unresolved. The V gene's germline CDR1 is SGHTA and CDR2 FQGNSA. This CDR3 contains 15 residues. The CDR3 reads CPSTSYRQSNTEAFF. In nucleotides, the CDR3 is TGTCCCAGCACCTCCTACCGGCAGAGCAACACTGAAGCTTTCTTT.

In its sample, this clonotype was seen a few times. The gene calls are TRBV7-9 and TRBJ2-1; 7 nucleotides line up with TRBD1. The CDR3 consists of 14 residues. From germline, CDR1 is SEHNR and CDR2 FQNEAQ (reference sequence). V shed 10 bases, J shed 5 bases, and the junction held 11 bases outside the gene matches. The CDR3 DNA sequence: TGTGCCACACAATTCCGGGACAGTGACAATGAGCAGTTCTTC. Encoded protein: CATQFRDSDNEQFF. The variable domain in full, completed from reference TRBV7-9 and TRBJ2-1, reads DTGVSQNPRHKITKRGQNVTFRCDPISEHNRLYWYRQTLGQGPEFLTYFQNEAQLEKSRLLSDRFSAERPKGSFSTLEIQRTEQGDSAMYLCATQFRDSDNEQFFGPGTRLTVL.

A word on this clonotype: One junction end disagrees with the germline gene, perhaps due to a read error. This chain uses TRBV5-6 with TRBJ1-1; no firm D call. Germline CDR1 is SGHDT and CDR2 is YYEEEE. There are 15 residues in the CDR3. In nucleotides, the CDR3 is TGTGCCAGTAGCTTGGAGGTGTGGGGGAACACTGAAGCTTTCTTT. Translation gives CASSLEVWGNTEAFF.

The rearrangement uses TRBV20-1 and TRBJ2-3; 7 nucleotides match TRBD2. This CDR3 region has 14 residues. CDR1 and CDR2 (germline): DFQATT, SNEGSKA (reference sequence). Trimming at V came to 5 bases and at J to 4 bases, leaving 9 bases not matched to a gene. CDR3 region: CSAQGLNPADTQYF. The CDR3 DNA sequence: TGCAGTGCTCAGGGACTAAATCCAGCAGATACGCAGTATTTT.

The chain carries TRBV6-2 or TRBV6-3 and TRBJ2-2; possible D gene TRBD1, 5 bases. The germline V and J ends were trimmed by 5 bases and 7 bases, with 14 bases remaining between them. This CDR3 region has 14 residues. CDR1 and CDR2 from the germline V gene are MNHEY and SVGEGT. CDR3 loop: CASSRRESHGELFF. In DNA, the CDR3 is TGTGCCAGCAGTCGCAGGGAATCACACGGGGAGCTGTTTTTT.

The CDR3 reads CASSLSRGAGYTF. As DNA, the CDR3 is TGTGCCAGCAGTTTATCCAGGGGAGCGGGCTACACCTTC. This chain connects TRBV27 to TRBJ1-2, with D perhaps TRBD1 (6 bases). V lost 0 bases and J lost 8, with 10 bases in between. Germline V gives CDR1 MNHEY, CDR2 SMNVEV (reference sequence). The CDR3 sequence is 13 residues long.

This clonotype was counted only a few times. The gene calls are TRBV29-1 and TRBJ1-2, with a tentative D call TRBD1 (6 bases). The CDR3 runs 15 residues. V was trimmed by 6 bases and J by 0 bases, leaving 17 bases between them. Germline values: CDR1 SQVTM, CDR2 ANQGSEA. The CDR3 loop is CSVPALTGANYGYTF. Written as DNA, the CDR3 is TGCAGCGTCCCCGCCCTGACAGGAGCTAACTATGGCTACACCTTC.

The J gene is TRBJ2-3, the V gene TRBV6-2 or TRBV6-3; the D is unclear. V dropped 8 bases and J dropped 1 base, with 16 bases sitting between them. Germline lookup yields CDR1 MNHEY and CDR2 SVGEGT. The CDR3 totals 15 residues. The CDR3 loop is CASHPNGFGTDTQYF. In DNA, the CDR3 is TGTGCCAGCCATCCGAACGGGTTCGGCACAGATACGCAGTATTTT.

This clonotype was counted only a few times. V gene TRBV7-2 combines with J gene TRBJ2-1; D is uncertain. V was clipped by 5 bases and J by 5 bases, with 19 bases between them. Germline lookup yields CDR1 SGHTA and CDR2 FQGNSA. The CDR3 consists of 16 residues. The CDR3 here is CASSQGELLLDNEQFF. CDR3 sequence (DNA): TGTGCCAGCAGCCAAGGAGAACTGCTATTGGACAATGAGCAGTTCTTC.

V and J are TRBV2 and TRBJ1-1; D is possibly TRBD1 (6 bases). Germline values: CDR1 SNHLY, CDR2 FYNNEI. V shed 4 bases and J shed 8 bases, with 14 bases lying between them. The CDR3 runs 13 residues. This CDR3 reads CASSGAGDGEAFF. CDR3 sequence (DNA): TGTGCCAGCAGTGGAGCAGGGGACGGAGAAGCTTTCTTT.